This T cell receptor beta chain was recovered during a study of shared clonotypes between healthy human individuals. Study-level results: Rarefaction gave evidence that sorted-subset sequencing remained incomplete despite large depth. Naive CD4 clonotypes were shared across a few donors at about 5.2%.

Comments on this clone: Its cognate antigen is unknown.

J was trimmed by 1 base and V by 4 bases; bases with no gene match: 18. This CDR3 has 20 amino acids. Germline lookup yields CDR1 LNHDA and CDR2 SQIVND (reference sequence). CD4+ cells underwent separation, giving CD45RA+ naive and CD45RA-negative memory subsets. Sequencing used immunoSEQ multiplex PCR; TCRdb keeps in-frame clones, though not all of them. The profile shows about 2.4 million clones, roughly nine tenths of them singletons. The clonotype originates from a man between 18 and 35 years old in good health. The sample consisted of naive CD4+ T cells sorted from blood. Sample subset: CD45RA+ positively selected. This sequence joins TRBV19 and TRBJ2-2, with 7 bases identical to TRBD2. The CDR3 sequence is CASSKTIDNQGGWNTGELFF. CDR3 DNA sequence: TGTGCCAGTAGTAAAACCATCGACAACCAGGGAGGGTGGAACACCGGGGAGCTGTTTTTT.